This TCR beta chain is drawn from a study of cytomegalovirus exposure and HLA in healthy donors. Study details: Early released data had around 88 million unique TCRs, all coming from HLA-typed donors. Study-wide points: The productive fraction for most TCR beta V segments was about 87% or about 30% in an earlier analysis.

The CDR3 contains 15 residues. CDR1 is SNHLY, CDR2 FYNNEI, per germline. With V trimmed by 5 bases and J by 6 bases, 6 bases remained unmatched. Points on this clone: Its antigen is still unknown.

The PCR ran on 60 Vbeta and 13 Jbeta primers. The method was immunoSEQ multiplex PCR; TCRdb's version includes in-frame clones alone and lacks a portion of them. The sample lists roughly 200,000 clones, around 80% occurring once. What was sequenced was PBMCs. This sequence originates from an older woman in good health and CMV-seropositive. V is TRBV2 and J is TRBJ1-5; 11 bases map to TRBD1. Written as DNA, the CDR3 is TGTGCCAGCAGTAGGGACAGGGGGTATGGTCAGCCCCAGCATTTT. Translating gives CASSRDRGYGQPQHF. The full variable domain, completed using reference TRBV2 and TRBJ1-5, is EPEVTQTPSHQVTQMGQEVILRCVPISNHLYFYWYRQILGQKVEFLVSFYNNEISEKSEIFDDQFSVERPDGSNFTLKIRSTKLEDSAMYFCASSRDRGYGQPQHFGDGTRLSIL.